This entry lists 20 T cell receptor beta chains sequenced from one sample in a study of metastatic and nonmetastatic thyroid tumors. No treatment of any kind had been given to any patient before thyroid surgery. TCRdb re-called the PCR reads via MiXCR. This sample has 30,000 to 45,000 clones, with less than 25% found just once. The specimen was blood. The source of these receptors is a female donor with papillary thyroid cancer or a benign thyroid nodule (not recorded which). Some clones in this sample may be carry-over from other donors' samples.

Many counts were recorded for this clone. The chain carries TRBV7-9 and TRBJ1-1; weak D call: TRBD1 (6 bases). The germline V and J ends were trimmed by 5 bases and 2 bases, with 15 bases remaining between them. CDR3 length: 15 amino acids. Germline V gene lookup returns CDR1 SEHNR and CDR2 FQNEAQ (reference sequence). CDR3: CASSGPGADNTEAFF. The CDR3 coding sequence is TGTGCCAGCAGCGGACCAGGGGCCGATAACACTGAAGCTTTCTTT.

The sample holds a few counts of this clone. The chain is built from TRBV19 and TRBJ2-4, with 7 bases lining up with TRBD1. The J call may be in error: the DNA end matches TRBJ2-1 better. The CDR3 totals 14 residues. Per germline, CDR1 LNHDA and CDR2 SQIVND (reference sequence). Here the CDR3 reads CAGTGLQGVGEQFF. CDR3 sequence (DNA): TGTGCCGGCACTGGTTTGCAGGGGGTCGGTGAGCAGTTCTTC.

CDR3: CASSLTSGSEQYF. The CDR3 nucleotides read TGCGCCAGCAGCTTGACTAGCGGGAGCGAGCAGTACTTC. The chain carries TRBV5-1 and TRBJ2-7; 11 nucleotides match TRBD2. This CDR3 is built from 13 residues. The V segment lost 1 base and the J segment 6 bases; nucleotides outside the gene matches: 0. From germline, CDR1 is SGHRS and CDR2 YFSETQ.

This clone has ten or more counts. V usage is TRBV6-5 and J usage is TRBJ1-5; D call uncertain. Trimming took off 2 bases at V and 0 bases at J, with 5 bases between the two ends. This CDR3 has 14 residues. Germline V gene data show CDR1 as MNHEY and CDR2 as SVGAGI. The CDR3 is CASSYLISNQPQHF. CDR3 nucleotides: TGTGCCAGCAGTTACCTTATTAGCAATCAGCCCCAGCATTTT.

The chain joins TRBV11-1 to TRBJ2-1; 9 bases agree with TRBD2. This CDR3 is 18 amino acids long. V dropped 1 base and J dropped 0; count of bases not matched to a gene: 7. CDR1 is SGHAT, CDR2 FQDESV, per germline (reference sequence). The CDR3 region is CASSLGASGTSSYNEQFF. The DNA of the CDR3 is TGTGCCAGCAGCTTAGGGGCTAGCGGGACGAGCTCCTACAATGAGCAGTTCTTC.

This clone was observed a few times. The chain carries TRBV2 and TRBJ1-6; TRBD1 aligns across 9 bases. CDR1 SNHLY and CDR2 FYNNEI come from the germline V gene. The CDR3 loop spans 15 amino acids. Losses at the gene ends were 7 bases for V and 6 bases for J; bases not matched to a gene: 7. The CDR3 reads CASTFPQGANSPLHF. In DNA, the CDR3 is TGTGCCAGCACTTTCCCACAGGGGGCTAATTCACCCCTCCACTTT.

The chain links TRBV4-1 to TRBJ2-7; perhaps TRBD1 as D (5 bases). CDR3 length equals 15 residues. Deletions cut 1 base from V and 1 base from J, with 11 bases between. Germline assignment: CDR1 MGHRA and CDR2 YSYEKL. The DNA of the CDR3 is TGCGCCAGCAGCCAAGGGCAGGGCCAATCCTACGAGCAGTACTTC. Residues: CASSQGQGQSYEQYF.

V gene TRBV20-1 combines with J gene TRBJ2-2, with D maybe TRBD1 (5 bases). CDR3 size: 15 residues. Trimming took 8 bases from V and 5 from J, leaving 21 bases between them. Germline V gene sequence: CDR1 DFQATT, CDR2 SNEGSKA (reference sequence). In DNA, the CDR3 is TGCAGTTCCATAAGGGCGACAGTAGGAACCGGGGAGCTGTTTTTT. Translating it yields CSSIRATVGTGELFF.

To note about this clone: With a much larger clone just one base away, this may be a read error. This rearrangement joins TRBV25-1 to TRBJ1-5; TRBD1 agrees at 8 bases. Per the germline V gene, CDR1 is MGHDK and CDR2 is SYGVNS. Germline trimming cut 10 bases from V and 5 bases from J; bases unmatched to any gene: 7. CDR3 size: 13 residues. This chain's CDR3 is CAIGQGADQPQHF. The CDR3 region has the DNA TGTGCCATCGGACAGGGAGCCGATCAGCCCCAGCATTTT.

The table lists this clone with many counts. V usage is TRBV12-3 or TRBV12-4 and J usage is TRBJ2-3; possibly TRBD2 for D (7 bases). There are 14 residues in the CDR3. Deletions cut 6 bases from V and 8 bases from J, with 18 bases between. The CDR3 is CASRASGTHSTQYF. The CDR3 DNA reads TGTGCCAGCAGGGCCAGCGGGACACACTCTACGCAGTATTTT.

A few counts support this clone. The chain recombines TRBV12-3 or TRBV12-4 with TRBJ1-2; a weak D match, TRBD1 (5 bases). The CDR3 runs 14 residues. V lost 6 bases and J 7 bases, leaving 18 bases between the germline ends. The CDR3 protein is CASSPARTGVGYTF. The CDR3 DNA reads as TGTGCCAGCAGCCCAGCGCGTACAGGTGTTGGCTACACCTTC.

This clone was recorded at least ten times. This chain uses TRBV10-2 with TRBJ2-5; possibly TRBD2 for D (5 bases). The CDR3 is 15 amino acids. Germline V lookup: CDR1 WSHSY, CDR2 SAAADI. Deletions cut 0 bases from V and 4 bases from J, with 12 bases between. CDR3 coding DNA: TGCGCCAGCAGTGAGTCGACTCGAGGGAGAGAGACCCAGTACTTC. Translation gives CASSESTRGRETQYF.

In regard to this clone: A much larger clone lies a single base off, so this may be a read error. The chain employs TRBV2 and TRBJ2-1, with 11 bases lining up with TRBD2. The CDR3 has 14 amino acids. V lost 5 bases, J lost 7 bases, and 4 bases stayed unmatched. CDR1 is SNHLY, CDR2 FYNNEI, per germline. The CDR3 DNA is TGTGCCAGCAGTAGGACTAGCGGGTATAATGAGCAGTTCTTC. Translation: CASSRTSGYNEQFF. The full variable domain, with the rest looked up from reference TRBV2 and TRBJ2-1, is EPEVTQTPSHQVTQMGQEVILRCVPISNHLYFYWYRQILGQKVEFLVSFYNNEISEKSEIFDDQFSVERPDGSNFTLKIRSTKLEDSAMYFCASSRTSGYNEQFFGPGTRLTVL.

This sequence joins TRBV7-9 and TRBJ2-7; 8 positions agree with TRBD1. Losses at the gene ends were 7 bases for V and 9 bases for J; bases not matched to a gene: 8. This CDR3 region has 12 residues. CDR1 SEHNR and CDR2 FQNEAQ come from the germline V gene (reference sequence). As DNA, the CDR3 is TGTGCCAGCATCCCGGGACAGGATGTGCAGTACTTC. It codes for CASIPGQDVQYF.

There are a few counts of this clone. The V and J genes are TRBV10-3 and TRBJ1-2; D gene ambiguous. There are 14 residues in the CDR3. Germline CDR1 and CDR2: ENHRY and SYGVKD. The V end was cut by 3 bases, the J end by 4 bases, with 12 bases between. For the CDR3, the DNA is TGTGCCATCAGTGAATGGGGTACAGTCTATGGCTACACCTTC. Translated: CAISEWGTVYGYTF.

This clone has a count of ten or more. The V and J genes are TRBV10-2 and TRBJ2-7; 8 bases match TRBD1. This CDR3 has 14 amino acids. V dropped 7 bases and J dropped 3; count of bases not matched to a gene: 8. The germline V gene encodes CDR1 WSHSY and CDR2 SAAADI. The CDR3 loop reads CASNGQGRVYEQYF. The CDR3 DNA follows: TGCGCCAGCAACGGACAGGGACGGGTCTACGAGCAGTACTTC.

This clone came up many times. The chain carries TRBV7-9 and TRBJ1-3; 7 bases match TRBD1. V dropped 5 bases and J dropped 3; count of bases not matched to a gene: 13. Germline loops: CDR1 SEHNR, CDR2 FQNEAQ (reference sequence). The CDR3 is 17 residues long. CDR3 region: CASSPAGQGQRGNTIYF. The CDR3 nucleotides are TGTGCCAGCAGCCCGGCCGGGCAGGGACAGCGTGGAAACACCATATATTTT.

V is TRBV4-3 and J is TRBJ2-1, with D possibly TRBD2 on 7 matching bases. V lost 1 base and J 5 bases, leaving 21 bases between the germline ends. The CDR3 has 18 residues. Germline CDR1 reads LGHNA; CDR2 reads YSLEER. For the CDR3, the DNA is TGCGCCAGCAGCCAAGTGGGCCGGGACACTAGCGCCCACAATGAGCAGTTCTTC. Its protein is CASSQVGRDTSAHNEQFF.

This clone occurred a few times. The junction does not match germline at one end; this may be a read error. The rearrangement uses TRBV28 and TRBJ2-5; D tentatively fits TRBD1 or TRBD2 (5 bases each). Germline CDR1 is MDHEN and CDR2 is SYDVKM. This CDR3 has 14 amino acids. In nucleotides, the CDR3 is TGTTCCAGCAGTTTATCCGGGACCCAAGATACCCAGTACTTC. Translation: CSSSLSGTQDTQYF.

As for this clone: Compared with germline, one end of the junction differs, possibly owing to a read error. The chain uses TRBV19 and TRBJ2-2, with unresolved D. The CDR3 loop spans 13 amino acids. Looked up from germline, CDR1 is LNHDA and CDR2 is SQIVND (reference sequence). This chain's CDR3 is CASRIGRAGELFF. CDR3 nucleotides: TGTGCCAGTAGGATAGGGCGCGCCGGGGAGCTGTTTTTT. The variable domain in full, completed from reference TRBV19 and TRBJ2-2, reads DGGITQSPKYLFRKEGQNVTLSCEQNLNHDAMYWYRQDPGQGLRLIYYSQIVNDFQKGDIAEGYSVSREKKESFPLTVTSAQKNPTAFYLCASRIGRAGELFFGEGSRLTVL.